A single sample is the source of the 16 T cell receptor beta chains below, sequenced in a study of cytomegalovirus exposure and HLA in healthy donors. Profiled with immunoSEQ multiplex PCR; TCRdb holds only in-frame clones, not every one. In the table there are about 240,000 clones, roughly 86% of which are singletons. The source material was PBMCs. The source is a woman aged 30 to 39 in good health and CMV-seropositive.

The chain employs TRBV5-4 and TRBJ1-2; the D gene is possibly TRBD1 (6 bases). The CDR3 is 13 amino acids. The ends were cut back, 4 bases at V and 6 bases at J, with 13 bases in the middle. The germline CDR1 and CDR2 sequences are SGHNT and YYREEE (reference sequence). This chain's CDR3 is CASSIGQLNGYTF. For the CDR3, the DNA is TGTGCCAGCAGCATCGGACAGCTTAATGGCTACACCTTC.

The V gene is TRBV6-6, the J gene TRBJ2-7, with a possible D match to TRBD2 (7 bases). V lost 2 bases, J lost 6 bases, and 17 bases lay in between. Germline CDR1 MNHNY, CDR2 SVGAGI (reference sequence). This CDR3 spans 15 amino acids. The CDR3 loop reads CASSYRGQREGEQYF. The CDR3 DNA is TGTGCCAGCAGTTACCGCGGACAGCGGGAAGGCGAGCAGTACTTC.

V and J are TRBV5-1 and TRBJ2-2; TRBD1 matches 11 bases. The CDR3 is 14 residues long. The germline V gene has CDR1 SGHRS and CDR2 YFSETQ. With 5 bases clipped from V and 7 bases from J, the junction kept 4 bases outside the gene matches. The CDR3: CASRGQGVFGELFF. Written as DNA, the CDR3 is TGCGCCAGCAGGGGACAGGGGGTTTTCGGGGAGCTGTTTTTT. The full variable domain, rest sourced from reference TRBV5-1 and TRBJ2-2, is KAGVTQTPRYLIKTRGQQVTLSCSPISGHRSVSWYQQTPGQGLQFLFEYFSETQRNKGNFPGRFSGRQFSNSRSEMNVSTLELGDSALYLCASRGQGVFGELFFGEGSRLTVL.

V usage is TRBV7-9 and J usage is TRBJ2-1; D call uncertain. Trimming stripped 5 bases from V and 7 bases from J, with 3 bases between. The germline gives CDR1 SEHNR, CDR2 FQNEAQ (reference sequence). This CDR3 has 10 amino acids. In nucleotides, the CDR3 is TGTGCCAGCAGCACTAATGAGCAGTTCTTC. This gives the protein CASSTNEQFF. The entire variable domain, with the rest obtained from reference TRBV7-9 and TRBJ2-1, is as follows: DTGVSQNPRHKITKRGQNVTFRCDPISEHNRLYWYRQTLGQGPEFLTYFQNEAQLEKSRLLSDRFSAERPKGSFSTLEIQRTEQGDSAMYLCASSTNEQFFGPGTRLTVL.

The genes are TRBV5-8 and TRBJ2-3; 8 positions agree with TRBD2. This CDR3 comprises 16 residues. Germline values: CDR1 SGHTS, CDR2 YDEGEE. V shed 0 bases, J shed 2 bases, and the junction held 5 bases outside the gene matches. CDR3 bases: TGTGCCAGCAGCTTGGTTTCGGGAGGGTTCACAGATACGCAGTATTTT. Its protein product is CASSLVSGGFTDTQYF.

The chain couples TRBV13 to TRBJ2-6; D gene ambiguous. Trimming pared 5 bases from V and 0 bases from J, leaving 11 bases between. Per the germline V gene, CDR1 is PRHDT and CDR2 is FYEKMQ (reference sequence). This CDR3 is 16 amino acids long. CDR3 bases: TGTGCCAGCAGCCCACGACGGAGCTCTGGGGCCAACGTCCTGACTTTC. Protein sequence: CASSPRRSSGANVLTF.

The V and J genes are TRBV27 and TRBJ2-7; maybe TRBD1 (6 bases). The CDR3 consists of 12 residues. Germline V gives CDR1 MNHEY, CDR2 SMNVEV (reference sequence). The V and J ends lost 6 bases and 6 bases respectively, with 12 bases between them. DNA for the CDR3: TGTGCCAGCAGGAGGACAGAGGGCGAGCAGTACTTC. As protein: CASRRTEGEQYF.

This rearrangement joins TRBV5-6 to TRBJ1-4, with 10 bases aligning to TRBD1. This CDR3 has 16 residues. CDR1 is SGHDT, CDR2 YYEEEE, per germline. V shed 4 bases and J 8 bases; nucleotides not matched to a gene: 11. CDR3 in amino acids: CASSPWTGGEDEKLFF. CDR3 nucleotide sequence: TGTGCCAGCAGCCCATGGACAGGGGGAGAAGACGAAAAACTGTTTTTT. Supplemented by reference TRBV5-6 and TRBJ1-4, the full variable domain reads DAGVTQSPTHLIKTRGQQVTLRCSPKSGHDTVSWYQQALGQGPQFIFQYYEEEERQRGNFPDRFSGHQFPNYSSELNVNALLLGDSALYLCASSPWTGGEDEKLFFGSGTQLSVL.

The CDR3 spells CASSFGGESSDTQYF. The CDR3, as DNA: TGTGCCAGCAGTTTTGGCGGAGAATCGTCAGATACGCAGTATTTT. This rearrangement joins TRBV27 to TRBJ2-3; D unclear. Germline V CDR1 and CDR2: MNHEY, SMNVEV (reference sequence). The germline V and J ends were trimmed by 3 bases and 4 bases, with 14 bases remaining between them. The CDR3 is 15 amino acids.

V and J are TRBV10-3 and TRBJ2-3; D is perhaps TRBD2 (6 bases). Germline CDR1 reads ENHRY; CDR2 reads SYGVKD. This CDR3 region has 14 residues. Trimming took 9 bases from V and 0 from J, leaving 13 bases between them. This chain's CDR3 is CAISWSGSTDTQYF. CDR3 DNA: TGTGCCATTAGCTGGAGCGGGAGCACAGATACGCAGTATTTT.

The rearrangement joins TRBV21-1 to TRBJ2-7; the D call of TRBD2 is as the table states it, not checked on the DNA. TRBV21-1 is a pseudogene. The CDR3 totals 14 residues. The CDR3 DNA reads TGTGCCAGCAGCAAAAATAACAGGAGGGGAGAGCAGTACTTC. The encoded protein is CASSKNNRRGEQYF.

The chain couples TRBV7-9 to TRBJ1-1; TRBD1 matches 8 bases. The V gene end was trimmed by 4 bases and the J gene end by 5 bases; junction bases not matched to a gene: 3. The CDR3 covers 13 residues. Germline CDR1 reads SEHNR; CDR2 reads FQNEAQ (reference sequence). In DNA form, the CDR3 reads TGTGCCAGCAGCTGGGGACAGGAGACTGAAGCTTTCTTT. As protein: CASSWGQETEAFF.

The chain links TRBV7-9 to TRBJ2-7, with TRBD2 matching over 11 bases. V dropped 1 base and J dropped 2; count of bases not matched to a gene: 7. This CDR3 is 17 amino acids long. The germline CDR1 and CDR2 sequences are SEHNR and FQNEAQ (reference sequence). The CDR3 region has the DNA TGTGCCAGCAGCTTAGTAGCGACTAGCGGGGAGCCCTACGAGCAGTACTTC. Translation gives CASSLVATSGEPYEQYF.

The gene calls are TRBV27 and TRBJ1-4; D is ambiguous. Trimming left V 2 bases short and J 4 bases short, with 11 bases between. The CDR3 consists of 15 residues. Germline loops: CDR1 MNHEY, CDR2 SMNVEV (reference sequence). The CDR3 protein is CASSLGSGINEKLFF. CDR3 nucleotides: TGTGCCAGCAGTTTAGGTTCGGGGATTAATGAAAAACTGTTTTTT.

The genes are TRBV5-1 and TRBJ1-1; maybe TRBD1 (6 bases). The CDR3 contains 13 residues. V was shortened by 5 bases and J by 4 bases, with 12 bases between the two germline ends. Germline CDR1 is SGHRS and CDR2 is YFSETQ. The CDR3 DNA reads TGCGCCAGCAGACCAGTACAGGGCACTGAAGCTTTCTTT. Its translation: CASRPVQGTEAFF. Based on the CDR3 plus reference TRBV5-1 and TRBJ1-1, the full variable domain is KAGVTQTPRYLIKTRGQQVTLSCSPISGHRSVSWYQQTPGQGLQFLFEYFSETQRNKGNFPGRFSGRQFSNSRSEMNVSTLELGDSALYLCASRPVQGTEAFFGQGTRLTVV.

The V and J genes are TRBV6-1 and TRBJ1-2, with D maybe TRBD1 (5 bases). The CDR3 contains 13 residues. The ends were cut back, 1 base at V and 9 bases at J, with 12 bases in the middle. Germline CDR1 MNHNS, CDR2 SASEGT. CDR3: CASSEGGALSYTF. CDR3 sequence (DNA): TGTGCCAGCAGTGAAGGCGGGGCCCTAAGCTACACCTTC.